This T cell receptor beta chain was observed in a study of T cell responses to AZD1222 COVID-19 vaccine. CDR3 length: 16 amino acids. The V end was cut by 2 bases, the J end by 0 bases, with 10 bases between. Germline assignment: CDR1 MNHEY and CDR2 SMNVEV (reference sequence). Study-wide results and limits: Spike as a whole was targeted by vaccine-associated CD4 TCRs, dominant at 160-218 and 743-854. The study reported that nearly half of spike-specific TCRs target unmutated variant regions. The donor cohort was predominantly white British with a female majority, and clonal diversity may have been underestimated. Baseline seropositives among AZD1222 recipients totaled only five to seven.

Only in-frame clones appear in the TCRdb table, and some are missing; sequencing was by immunoSEQ multiplex PCR. The sample includes some 120,000 clones, approximately 85% of them seen just once. With regard to this clone: The antigen is unknown.

The TCR originated in an adult in good health. The sequenced sample was peripheral blood, obtained on day 0 of AZD1222 vaccination. The chain has TRBV27 and TRBJ2-2, with D perhaps matching TRBD1 (5 bases). In DNA form, the CDR3 reads TGTGCCAGCAGTTTAGAGCAGGGCCCGAACACCGGGGAGCTGTTTTTT. Translating gives CASSLEQGPNTGELFF.